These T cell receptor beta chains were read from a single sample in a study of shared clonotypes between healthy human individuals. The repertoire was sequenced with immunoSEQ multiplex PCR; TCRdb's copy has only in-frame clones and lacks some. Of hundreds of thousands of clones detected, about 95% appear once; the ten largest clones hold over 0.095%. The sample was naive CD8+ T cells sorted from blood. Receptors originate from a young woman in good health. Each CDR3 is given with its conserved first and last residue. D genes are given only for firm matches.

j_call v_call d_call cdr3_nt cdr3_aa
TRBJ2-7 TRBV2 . TGTGCCAGCAACGGAGGACTAACAGACTACGAGCAGTACTTC CASNGGLTDYEQYF
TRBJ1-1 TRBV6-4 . TGTGCCAGCAGAAAGACGGGTTCTCACACTGAAGCTTTCTTT CASRKTGSHTEAFF
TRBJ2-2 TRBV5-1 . TGCGCCAGCAGCGCCCGGGATGTCACTAAGAACACCGGGGAGCTGTTTTTT CASSARDVTKNTGELFF
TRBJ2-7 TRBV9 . TGTGCCAGCAGCGTAAGTGGGAACTCCTACGAGCAGTACTTC CASSVSGNSYEQYF
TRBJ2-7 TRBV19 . TGTGCCAGTAGTATAGGGACGGCACCCTACGAGCAGTACTTC CASSIGTAPYEQYF
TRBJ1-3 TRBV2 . TGTGCCAGCCGGTCATACTCAAACACCATATATTTT CASRSYSNTIYF
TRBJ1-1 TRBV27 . TGTGCCAGCATTGGGGCGAACACTGAAGCTTTCTTT CASIGANTEAFF
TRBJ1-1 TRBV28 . TGTGCCAGCAGTTTAGCCGGGGAGGGGATGAACACTGAAGCTTTCTTT CASSLAGEGMNTEAFF
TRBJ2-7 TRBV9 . TGTGCCAGCAGCGACGGGGGCGCTTTTAACGAGCAGTACTTC CASSDGGAFNEQYF
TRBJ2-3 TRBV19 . TGTGCCAGTAGGAACGGAATAGATACGCAGTATTTT CASRNGIDTQYF
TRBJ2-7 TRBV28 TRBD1 TGTGCCAGCAGTCCGACGGGACAGGGATACTACGAGCAGTACTTC CASSPTGQGYYEQYF